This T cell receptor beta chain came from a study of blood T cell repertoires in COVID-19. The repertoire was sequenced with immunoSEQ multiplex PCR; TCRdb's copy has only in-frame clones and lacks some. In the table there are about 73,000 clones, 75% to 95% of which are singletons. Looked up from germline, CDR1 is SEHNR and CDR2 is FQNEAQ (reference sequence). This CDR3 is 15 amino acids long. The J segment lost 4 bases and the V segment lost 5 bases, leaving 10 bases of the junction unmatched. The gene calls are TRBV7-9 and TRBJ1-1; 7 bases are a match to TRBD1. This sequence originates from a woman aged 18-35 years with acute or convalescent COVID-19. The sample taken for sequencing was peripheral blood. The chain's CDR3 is CASSHRQGEATEAFF. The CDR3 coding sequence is TGTGCCAGCAGCCACCGACAGGGTGAGGCCACTGAAGCTTTCTTT.